This T cell receptor beta chain was identified in a study of blood T cell repertoires in COVID-19. Turning to the study itself: From the United States, Italy and Spain came samples of acute and convalescent COVID-19. The analysed material was cDNA or gDNA that came from T cells, B-cell-depleted T cells, or PBMCs.

Per the original data handling: Amplified reference gene primers provided the basis for estimating nucleated cell counts. Assay used: immunoSEQ multiplex PCR; TCRdb lists only in-frame clones, some missing. V and J calls and clone size are those listed in that table; D and trimming were worked out from the DNA. The sample lists approximately 200,000 clones; around nine tenths were seen once. Germline V gene sequence: CDR1 LNHDA, CDR2 SQIVND (reference sequence). The CDR3 contains 17 residues. V dropped 1 base and J dropped 1 base, with 11 bases sitting between them. This rearrangement joins TRBV19 to TRBJ2-6; D uncertain. The sample taken for sequencing was peripheral blood. The sequence was collected from a woman aged 60-75 years with acute or convalescent COVID-19. CDR3 sequence reads: CASSIGPGISGANVLTF. DNA of the CDR3: TGTGCCAGTAGTATAGGGCCAGGTATATCTGGGGCCAACGTCCTGACTTTC.